The entry that follows covers one T cell receptor beta chain sequence. The sample comes from a study of Ad26.COV2.S vaccination and SARS-CoV-2 variants. Study summary: It was the COV1001 Ad26.COV2.S trial arm that included the donor.

Described treatment: roughly 20 received Ad26.COV2.S at low or high dose, single or two shots; several received placebo; per-sample allocation not given. Sampling occurred on day 63 after the first vaccine or placebo injection. The germline V and J ends were trimmed by 4 bases and 2 bases, with 21 bases remaining between them. The CDR3 is made up of 17 amino acids. Germline V lookup: CDR1 SGHDN, CDR2 FVKESK. The assay was immunoSEQ multiplex PCR, and TCRdb's table has in-frame clones only and misses some. The top ten clones hold roughly 13% of a sample with about 480,000 clones, around 90% of them seen once.

This TCR derives from a person aged 18-65 years who received the Ad26.COV2.S COVID-19 vaccine or a placebo. The sequences come from peripheral blood, collected in a trial of Ad26.COV2.S vaccine versus placebo. The V and J genes are TRBV14 and TRBJ2-7, with a possible D match to TRBD2 (6 bases). Written as DNA, the CDR3 is TGTGCCAGCAGCCGACTAGGAGGGTCCGGATGGACCTACGAGCAGTACTTC. It codes for CASSRLGGSGWTYEQYF. The entire variable domain, with the rest obtained from reference TRBV14 and TRBJ2-7, is as follows: EAGVTQFPSHSVIEKGQTVTLRCDPISGHDNLYWYRRVMGKEIKFLLHFVKESKQDESGMPNNRFLAERTGGTYSTLKVQPAELEDSGVYFCASSRLGGSGWTYEQYFGPGTRLTVT.